A single T cell receptor beta chain is shown here with its context. This entry is derived from a study of blood T cell repertoires in COVID-19. Study-level background: The United States, Italy and Spain were the sources of the acute and convalescent COVID-19 samples. PBMCs, B-cell-depleted T cells, or T cells provided the cDNA or gDNA that made up the material.

In germline, CDR1 is SGHTA, CDR2 FQGTGA. The CDR3 extends over 16 amino acids. J was trimmed by 4 bases and V by 4 bases; bases with no gene match: 6. The data were produced by immunoSEQ multiplex PCR, yet TCRdb's version contains in-frame clones alone and is incomplete. Here the sample spans about 230,000 clones, around 85% being singletons. This clonotype was obtained from a woman older than 75 with acute or convalescent COVID-19. Specimen: peripheral blood. The chain joins TRBV7-3 to TRBJ2-3; 12 nucleotides line up with TRBD2. The chain's CDR3 is CASSSGLAGQADTQYF. CDR3 DNA sequence: TGTGCCAGCAGCTCTGGACTAGCGGGACAGGCAGATACGCAGTATTTT.